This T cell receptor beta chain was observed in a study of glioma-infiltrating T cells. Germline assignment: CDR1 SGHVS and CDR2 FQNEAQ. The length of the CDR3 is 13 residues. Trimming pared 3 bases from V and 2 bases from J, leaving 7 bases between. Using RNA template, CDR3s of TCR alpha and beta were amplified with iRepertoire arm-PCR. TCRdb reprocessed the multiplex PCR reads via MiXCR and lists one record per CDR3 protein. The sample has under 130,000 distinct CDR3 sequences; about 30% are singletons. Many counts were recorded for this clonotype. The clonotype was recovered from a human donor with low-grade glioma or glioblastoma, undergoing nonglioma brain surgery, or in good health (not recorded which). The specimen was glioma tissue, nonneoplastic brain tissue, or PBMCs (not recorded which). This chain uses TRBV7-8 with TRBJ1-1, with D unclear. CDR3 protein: CASSFAANTEAFF. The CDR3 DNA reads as TGTGCCAGCAGCTTTGCGGCCAACACTGAAGCTTTCTTT.